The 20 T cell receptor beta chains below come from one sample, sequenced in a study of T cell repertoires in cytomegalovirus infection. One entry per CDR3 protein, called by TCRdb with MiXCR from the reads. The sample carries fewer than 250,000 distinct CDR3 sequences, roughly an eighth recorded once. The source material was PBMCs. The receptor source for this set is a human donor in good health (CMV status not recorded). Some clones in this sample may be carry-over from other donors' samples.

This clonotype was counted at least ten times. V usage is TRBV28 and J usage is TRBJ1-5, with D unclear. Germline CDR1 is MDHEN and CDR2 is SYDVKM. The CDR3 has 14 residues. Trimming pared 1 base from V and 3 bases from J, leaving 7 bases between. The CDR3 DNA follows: TGTGCCAGCAGTTTATCCGGGATCAATCAGCCCCAGCATTTT. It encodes CASSLSGINQPQHF.

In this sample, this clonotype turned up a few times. This CDR3 reads CASSFGDRAYEQYF. As DNA, the CDR3 is TGTGCCAGCAGTTTCGGAGACAGGGCATACGAGCAGTACTTC. The chain has TRBV28 and TRBJ2-7; 7 nucleotides agree with TRBD1. Germline V CDR1 and CDR2: MDHEN, SYDVKM. The CDR3 extends over 14 amino acids. J was trimmed by 4 bases and V by 3 bases; bases with no gene match: 6.

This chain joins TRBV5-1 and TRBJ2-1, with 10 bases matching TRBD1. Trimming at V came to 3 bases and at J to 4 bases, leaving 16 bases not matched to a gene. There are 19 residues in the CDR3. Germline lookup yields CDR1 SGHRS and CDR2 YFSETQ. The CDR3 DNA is TGCGCCAGCAGCTCTTGGGGACAGGGGTCTGAATACGAATACAATGAGCAGTTCTTC. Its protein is CASSSWGQGSEYEYNEQFF.

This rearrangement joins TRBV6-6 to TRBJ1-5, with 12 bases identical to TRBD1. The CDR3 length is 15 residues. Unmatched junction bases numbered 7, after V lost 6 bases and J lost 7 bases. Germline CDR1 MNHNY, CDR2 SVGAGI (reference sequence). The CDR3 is CASRGDRGPGQPQHF. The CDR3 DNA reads TGTGCCAGCAGGGGGGACAGGGGGCCTGGGCAGCCCCAGCATTTT.

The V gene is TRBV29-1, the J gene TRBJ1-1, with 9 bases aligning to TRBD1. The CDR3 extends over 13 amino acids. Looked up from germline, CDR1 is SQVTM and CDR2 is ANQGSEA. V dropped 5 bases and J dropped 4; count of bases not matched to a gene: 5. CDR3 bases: TGCAGCGTTCACACAGGGGGCAGCACTGAAGCTTTCTTT. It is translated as CSVHTGGSTEAFF.

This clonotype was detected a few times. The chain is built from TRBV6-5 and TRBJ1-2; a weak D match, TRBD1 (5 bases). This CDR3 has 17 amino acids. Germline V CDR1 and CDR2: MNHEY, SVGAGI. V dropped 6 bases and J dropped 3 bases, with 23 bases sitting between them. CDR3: CASSPNQQESIYYGYTF. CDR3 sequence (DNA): TGTGCCAGCAGCCCGAACCAACAGGAGTCGATCTACTATGGCTACACCTTC.

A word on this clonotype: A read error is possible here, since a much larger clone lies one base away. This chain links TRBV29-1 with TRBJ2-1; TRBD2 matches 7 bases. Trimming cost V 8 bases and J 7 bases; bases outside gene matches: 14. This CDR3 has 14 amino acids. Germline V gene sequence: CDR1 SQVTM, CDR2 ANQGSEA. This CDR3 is CSITPLGRLNEQFF. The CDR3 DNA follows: TGCAGCATTACCCCGCTCGGGAGGCTTAATGAGCAGTTCTTC.

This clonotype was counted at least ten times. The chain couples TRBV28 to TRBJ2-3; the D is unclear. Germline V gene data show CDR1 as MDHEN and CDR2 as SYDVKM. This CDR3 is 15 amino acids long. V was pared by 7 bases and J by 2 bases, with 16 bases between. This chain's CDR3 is CASNSVSSYTDTQYF. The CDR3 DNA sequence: TGTGCCAGCAACTCGGTGAGCTCCTACACAGATACGCAGTATTTT.

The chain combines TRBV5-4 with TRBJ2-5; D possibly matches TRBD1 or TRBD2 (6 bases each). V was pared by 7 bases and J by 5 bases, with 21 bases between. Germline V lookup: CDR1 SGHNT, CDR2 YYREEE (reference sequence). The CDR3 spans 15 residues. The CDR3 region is CASFQEPGAGETQYF. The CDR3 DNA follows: TGTGCCAGCTTCCAGGAGCCGGGGGCGGGGGAGACCCAGTACTTC. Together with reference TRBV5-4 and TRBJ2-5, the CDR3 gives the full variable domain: ETGVTQSPTHLIKTRGQQVTLRCSSQSGHNTVSWYQQALGQGPQFIFQYYREEENGRGNFPPRFSGLQFPNYSSELNVNALELDDSALYLCASFQEPGAGETQYFGPGTRLLVL.

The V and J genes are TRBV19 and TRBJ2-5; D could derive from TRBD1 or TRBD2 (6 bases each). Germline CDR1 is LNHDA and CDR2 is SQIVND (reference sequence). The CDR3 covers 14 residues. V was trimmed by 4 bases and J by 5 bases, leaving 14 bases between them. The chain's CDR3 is CASSNTRGGETQYF. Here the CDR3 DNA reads TGTGCCAGTAGTAATACCCGAGGGGGGGAGACCCAGTACTTC.

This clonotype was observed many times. DNA for the CDR3: TGTGCCAGCAGCTTAGTCCCAATGACAGGGTTGAACACCGGGGAGCTGTTTTTT. The encoded protein is CASSLVPMTGLNTGELFF. V and J are TRBV7-2 and TRBJ2-2; 7 bases agree with TRBD1. Germline CDR1 is SGHTA and CDR2 is FQGNSA. This CDR3 is built from 18 residues. The V and J ends lost 1 base and 1 base, in that order; junction bases with no gene match: 9.

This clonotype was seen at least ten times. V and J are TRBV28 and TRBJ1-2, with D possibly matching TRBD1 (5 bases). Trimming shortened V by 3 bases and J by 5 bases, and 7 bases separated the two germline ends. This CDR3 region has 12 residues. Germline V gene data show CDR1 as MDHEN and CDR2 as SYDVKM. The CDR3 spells CASSLGLYGYTF. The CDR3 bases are TGTGCCAGCAGTTTGGGACTTTATGGCTACACCTTC.

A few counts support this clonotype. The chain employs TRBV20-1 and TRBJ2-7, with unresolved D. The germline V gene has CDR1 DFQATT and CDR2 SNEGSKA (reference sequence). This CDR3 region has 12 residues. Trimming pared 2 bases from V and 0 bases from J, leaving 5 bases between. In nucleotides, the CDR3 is TGCAGTGCTAGAAGGTCCTCCTACGAGCAGTACTTC. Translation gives CSARRSSYEQYF.

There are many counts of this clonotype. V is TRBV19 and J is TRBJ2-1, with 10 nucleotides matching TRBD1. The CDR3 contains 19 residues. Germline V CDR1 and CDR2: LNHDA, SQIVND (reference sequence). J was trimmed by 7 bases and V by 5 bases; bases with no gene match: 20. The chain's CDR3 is CASSPAGQGPWTSWNEQFF. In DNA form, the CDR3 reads TGTGCCAGTAGTCCCGCGGGACAGGGGCCCTGGACTAGCTGGAATGAGCAGTTCTTC.

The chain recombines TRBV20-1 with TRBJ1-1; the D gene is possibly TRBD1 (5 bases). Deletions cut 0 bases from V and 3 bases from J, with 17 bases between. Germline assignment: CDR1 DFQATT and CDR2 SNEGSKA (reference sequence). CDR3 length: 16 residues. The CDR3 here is CSARDPQVGAYTEAFF. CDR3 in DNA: TGCAGTGCTAGAGATCCCCAGGTAGGGGCTTACACTGAAGCTTTCTTT.

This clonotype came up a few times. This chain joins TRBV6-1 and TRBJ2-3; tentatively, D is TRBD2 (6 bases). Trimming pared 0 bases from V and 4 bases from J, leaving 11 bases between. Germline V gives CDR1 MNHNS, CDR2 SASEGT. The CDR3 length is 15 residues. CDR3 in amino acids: CASSEATQRADTQYF. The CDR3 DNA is TGTGCCAGCAGTGAAGCCACTCAGCGGGCAGATACGCAGTATTTT.

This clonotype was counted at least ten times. CDR3 DNA sequence: TGTGCCAGCAGTCGGAGAGAGTTCAATGAGCAGTTCTTC. It specifies CASSRREFNEQFF. This chain connects TRBV12-3 or TRBV12-4 to TRBJ2-1, with D hard to call. The V gene lost 5 bases and the J gene lost 6 bases, with 11 bases spanning the gap. This CDR3 spans 13 amino acids.

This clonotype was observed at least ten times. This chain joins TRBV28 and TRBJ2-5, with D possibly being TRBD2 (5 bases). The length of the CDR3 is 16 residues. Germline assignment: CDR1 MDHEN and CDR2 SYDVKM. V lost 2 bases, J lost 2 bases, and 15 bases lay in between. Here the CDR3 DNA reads TGTGCCAGCAGTTTAGTACTAGAGCAACTTCAAGAGACCCAGTACTTC. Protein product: CASSLVLEQLQETQYF.

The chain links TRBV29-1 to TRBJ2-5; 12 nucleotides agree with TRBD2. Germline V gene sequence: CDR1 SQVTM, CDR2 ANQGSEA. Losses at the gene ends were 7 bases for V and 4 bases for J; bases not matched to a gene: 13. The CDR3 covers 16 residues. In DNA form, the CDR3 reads TGCAGCGCCCGACGGACTAGCGGGATTTCGCGAGAGACCCAGTACTTC. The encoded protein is CSARRTSGISRETQYF.

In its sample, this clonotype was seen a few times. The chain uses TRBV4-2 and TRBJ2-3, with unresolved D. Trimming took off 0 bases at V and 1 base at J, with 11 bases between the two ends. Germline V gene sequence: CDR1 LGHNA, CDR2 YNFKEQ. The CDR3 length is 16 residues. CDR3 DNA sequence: TGTGCCAGCAGCCAAGAAACAGCTCCCCGCACAGATACGCAGTATTTT. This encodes CASSQETAPRTDTQYF.